Listed below are T cell receptor beta chains from one sample, sequenced in a study of T cell responses to AZD1222 COVID-19 vaccine. This table comes from immunoSEQ multiplex PCR, and its TCRdb copy is limited to in-frame clones, with some not included. In the table there are 110,000 to 150,000 clones, 80% to 95% of which are singletons. This sample comprised peripheral blood, obtained on day 0 of AZD1222 vaccination. These TCRs come from an adult in good health. The CDR3 runs from the conserved cysteine through the conserved F or W. A D gene is named only where the DNA matches it firmly. For some rows the clone size is stated as once, few or many, or as a class when expanded; others skip it.

15 TRBJ1-6 . . TRBV6-2/TRBV6-3 TGTGCCAGCAGTTACTCGGACGAAGGGAATTCACCCCTCCACTTT CASSYSDEGNSPLHF
14 TRBJ2-1 TRBD2 . TRBV6-5 TGTGCCAGCAGTTACTCGACTAGCACCAGTGAGCAGTTCTTC CASSYSTSTSEQFF
14 TRBJ2-7 TRBD2 . TRBV5-1 TGCGCCAGCAGCGCGACTAGCACAAATTACGAGCAGTACTTC CASSATSTNYEQYF
13 TRBJ2-3 . . TRBV10-3 TGTGCCACCCGGACAGTTAGCACAGATACGCAGTATTTT CATRTVSTDTQYF
15 TRBJ2-1 . . TRBV29-1 TGCAGCGCCCGGGGAATGAGGGGGGAGCAGAATGAGCAGTTCTTC CSARGMRGEQNEQFF
14 TRBJ2-1 . . TRBV24-1 TGTGCCACCAGTGACCCCGGGACCGGCAATGAGCAGTTCTTC CATSDPGTGNEQFF
16 TRBJ2-7 TRBD1 . TRBV18 TGTGCCAGCTCACGGGGGTCGGGACAGAAGTCCTACGAGCAGTACTTC CASSRGSGQKSYEQYF
15 TRBJ2-2 . . TRBV12-5 TGTGCTAGTGGTTTGTCCGCAGGGGCAGCCGGGGAGCTGTTTTTT CASGLSAGAAGELFF
15 TRBJ2-2 TRBD2 . TRBV3-1/TRBV3-2 TGTGCCAGCAGTCCTCTAGCGGGATCCCCCGGGGAGCTGTTTTTT CASSPLAGSPGELFF
15 TRBJ1-1 . . TRBV7-9 TGTGCCAGCAGCTTAGTGGCGGGGATGAACACTGAAGCTTTCTTT CASSLVAGMNTEAFF
13 TRBJ2-7 TRBD1 . TRBV28 TGTGCCACCACGGGACAGGGGATCTACGAGCAGTACTTC CATTGQGIYEQYF
14 TRBJ2-1 TRBD2 once TRBV27 TGTGCCAGCACCATGTGGGGGGGTTACAATGAGCAGTTCTTC CASTMWGGYNEQFF
13 TRBJ1-1 . . TRBV19 TGTGCCAGTAGTATCCTTCTACCCACTGAAGCTTTCTTT CASSILLPTEAFF
14 TRBJ1-2 . . TRBV29-1 TGCAGCGTGGGGGGGCCAGGTCTTGCCCGTGGCTACACCTTC CSVGGPGLARGYTF
14 TRBJ2-1 . . TRBV27 TGTGCCAGCAGGGACTACCTCGGAGTCGGTGAGCAGTTCTTC CASRDYLGVGEQFF